This T cell receptor (beta chain) is from a study of a mutant IDH1 vaccine in newly diagnosed glioma (dated by TCRdb to 2020 to 2023). Broadly, across the study: Patients were given eight vaccinations, in weeks 1, 3, 5, 7, 11, 15, 19 and 23, which matched visits V03 through V10. Vaccination began 4-6 weeks after radiotherapy alone, or alongside temozolomide cycles in the chemotherapy-containing groups. Of the approximately 30 treated patients, 62.5% were male and roughly 38% were female, and a mean age of approximately 40 years was recorded. Prior to enrollment, standard therapy consisting of radiotherapy alone, temozolomide alone, or radiochemotherapy with temozolomide had been administered to patients, with the combination being received by most patients. Peripheral blood samples were drawn at six visits, namely V03 (baseline), V05, V07, V10, V12 and V13. Longitudinal TCRB deep sequencing was performed for 20 to 30 treated patients wherever samples were available for exploratory analyses. General study outcomes and caveats: Pseudoprogression seemed to be unrelated to changes in the top peripheral T cell clonotypes found by TCRB sequencing. PBMC samples for TCRB deep sequencing were selected based on availability. The authors noted that analyses of patient blood samples could not be reproduced because of sample limitations. Across multiple MHC alleles, vaccine-induced immune responses were seen in around 93% of patients.

V and J lose 1 base and 2 bases, and a span of 5 bases separates them. The germline V gene (reference sequence) provides CDR1 GTSNPN and CDR2 SVGIG. Reading from cysteine to phenylalanine, the CDR3 counts 12 amino acids. Of the read, only the CDR3 DNA is kept; its 36 bases are in frame from base 1. The library was generated by the immunoSEQ multiplex PCR assay. Rearranged TCR beta chain sequences were amplified with the hsTCRB Kit following the manufacturer's protocol. An Illumina MiSeq was used to sequence the TCRB libraries. The authors' pipeline ran thus. Demultiplexing, trimming and gene mapping were performed with the kit vendor's proprietary platform. In its TCRdb copy, this immuneACCESS table keeps in-frame sequences only and misses some clones. Where compared with another copy, unresolved V genes explain less than half of these, and the others have no known cause. V and J calls and clone size are as listed in that table; D and trimming were resolved from the DNA. The sample records just under 45,000 clones, approximately 89% of which are singletons. The ten biggest clones cover about 3.9% of the sample.

This clone was found once. The antigen it recognizes is unknown. Base quality data are lacking; no much larger clone is found one base away. The time point label corresponds to: week 23, last vaccination. Each vaccine dose, consisting of 300 ug of a 20-mer mutant IDH1 peptide in Montanide, was administered subcutaneously with topical imiquimod. All donors had newly diagnosed IDH1-mutant astrocytomas of WHO grade 3 or 4 that showed loss of nuclear ATRX. The samples were drawn from NOA16, a multicentre, single-arm, open-label phase I trial in Germany that tested a mutant IDH1 peptide vaccine in humans for the first time. Genomic DNA for TCRB sequencing was extracted from EDTA blood using the DNeasy Blood and Tissue Kit.

This clonotype was sampled from a man aged 45-60 years with glioma. The starting material was PBMCs, obtained from a glioma patient whose treatment included an IDH1 peptide vaccine. The chain is encoded by TRBV30 joined to TRBJ1-2; the D gene identity is not certain. In nucleotide form, the sequence is TGTGCCTGGAGTGGCGGAAACTATGGCTACACCTTC. The translation is CAWSGGNYGYTF. Joined to the reference TRBV30 and TRBJ1-2 proteins, this CDR3 gives the full variable domain: SQTIHQWPATLVQPVGSPLSLECTVEGTSNPNLYWYRQAAGRGLQLLFYSVGIGQISSEVPQNLSASRPQDRQFILSSKKLLLSDSGFYLCAWSGGNYGYTFGSGTRLTVV.